Listed below are T cell receptor beta chains from one sample, sequenced in a study of cytomegalovirus exposure and HLA in healthy donors. Clones were read by immunoSEQ multiplex PCR, and TCRdb kept only the in-frame ones, dropping some. Of 100,000 or so clones in the sample, 78% were seen once. Sequencing was performed on PBMCs. Receptors originate from a young man in good health and CMV-seronegative. Each CDR3 is given with its conserved first and last residue. D genes are given only for firm matches. Only part of the rows carry a size: once, few, many, or a class if the clone is expanded.

TGTGCCAGCAGCTTAGTCTTAGGGGCAAGGGACACTGAAGCTTTCTTT CASSLVLGARDTEAFF . TRBJ1-1 TRBV7-9 .
TGTGCCAGCAGACGGGAAAGGCAAGAGACCCAGTACTTC CASRRERQETQYF . TRBJ2-5 TRBV2 .
TGTGCCAGCAGTTTCATCAGGGCCTCCTATAATTCACCCCTCCACTTT CASSFIRASYNSPLHF once TRBJ1-6 TRBV27 .
TGTGCCAGCAGCTTAGCGAGCGGGGATGTCGTCTACGAGCAGTACTTC CASSLASGDVVYEQYF . TRBJ2-7 TRBV7-9 TRBD2
TGTGCCAGCAGTGCCGGGACAGGGCGAGAATACTACACCTTC CASSAGTGREYYTF few TRBJ1-2 TRBV2 TRBD1
TGTGCCAGCAGTTTAAGGCTGGGGGCGGATAACTATGGCTACACCTTC CASSLRLGADNYGYTF few TRBJ1-2 TRBV27 .
TGTGCCAGCAGCTGGTCAGAAGTCAATGAGCAGTTCTTC CASSWSEVNEQFF . TRBJ2-1 TRBV5-6 .
TGTGCCAGCAGCGACCGGGACAGGGTGACCTACGAGCAGTACTTC CASSDRDRVTYEQYF . TRBJ2-7 TRBV27 TRBD1
TGTGCCAGCAGGGACAGGGGAGACTATGGCTACACCTTC CASRDRGDYGYTF . TRBJ1-2 TRBV27 TRBD1
TGTGCCAGCAGTTTGACAGGGGGCATACACGAGCAGTACTTC CASSLTGGIHEQYF . TRBJ2-7 TRBV28 TRBD1
TGTGCCAGTACTCCCCTACCCCGGGACAGGGGGACTAGCAATCAGCCCCAGCATTTT CASTPLPRDRGTSNQPQHF . TRBJ1-5 TRBV19 TRBD1
TGTGCCAGCCAGCGGGGGGGGGACGAAAAACTGTTTTTT CASQRGGDEKLFF . TRBJ1-4 TRBV6-5 .
TGTGCCAGCAGTTATGCAGGGAACACTGAAGCTTTCTTT CASSYAGNTEAFF . TRBJ1-1 TRBV6-5 .
TGTGCCAGCAGTGCCTGGACTAGCGGGGCAACCTACGAGCAGTACTTC CASSAWTSGATYEQYF . TRBJ2-7 TRBV27 TRBD2
TGCAGCGTTGAAGATCAAGGGGCCGGTGGCTACACCTTC CSVEDQGAGGYTF once TRBJ1-2 TRBV29-1 .
TGTGCCAGCAGCTTAACGACTAGCGGGGTTCCTTCGAATGAGCAGTTCTTC CASSLTTSGVPSNEQFF . TRBJ2-1 TRBV5-8 TRBD2
TGTGCCAGCAGCTCGATCCGGGGGACGGAGCAGTTCTTC CASSSIRGTEQFF . TRBJ2-1 TRBV7-9 .
TGCGCCAGCAGCTACGGGGCAGGGGGATCCTACGAGCAGTACTTC CASSYGAGGSYEQYF . TRBJ2-7 TRBV4-3 TRBD1
TGCGCCAGCAGCCAAGAGCGGGGAAGTGGGGCCAACGTCCTGACTTTC CASSQERGSGANVLTF . TRBJ2-6 TRBV4-1 .
TGTGCCAGCAGCCCGACCGGGACAGGGTCCTACGAGCAGTACTTC CASSPTGTGSYEQYF few TRBJ2-7 TRBV6-5 TRBD1
TGTGCTAGTGGGCAACTATCTGGGGCCAACGTCCTGACTTTC CASGQLSGANVLTF . TRBJ2-6 TRBV12-5 .
TGCGCCAGCAGTGCCAGTCCCGGGACAGGGGTTAGTGAAAAACTGTTTTTT CASSASPGTGVSEKLFF . TRBJ1-4 TRBV10-2 TRBD1
TGTGCCAGCAGCGTAGCAGGGGACTACGAGCAGTACTTC CASSVAGDYEQYF . TRBJ2-7 TRBV9 .
TGTGCCAGCAGCGCCCCCAGGGCAGGAAAACTGTTTTTT CASSAPRAGKLFF few TRBJ1-4 TRBV9 .
TGTGCCAGCAGCTTTTGGACTAGCGGGAGGGTGAACAATGAGCAGTTCTTC CASSFWTSGRVNNEQFF . TRBJ2-1 TRBV7-8 TRBD2
TGTGCTAGTGGTTTGGCCGAGGACAGGGCTTATGGCTACACCTTC CASGLAEDRAYGYTF . TRBJ1-2 TRBV12-5 TRBD1
TGCAGCGGGACGGGAAGCACCGGGGAGCTGTTTTTT CSGTGSTGELFF . TRBJ2-2 TRBV29-1 .
TGTGCCAGCAGTGGAGGCGGGGCGGTAGATACGCAGTATTTT CASSGGGAVDTQYF . TRBJ2-3 TRBV6-4 .
TGTGCCAGCAGCTTCCGGACTAGTGTCAACGAGCAGTACTTC CASSFRTSVNEQYF . TRBJ2-7 TRBV5-4 TRBD2
TGCGCCAGCAGCCCAGAGCCTAGCGGGGGAACGAATACGCAGTATTTT CASSPEPSGGTNTQYF . TRBJ2-3 TRBV4-3 TRBD2
TGTGCCAGTAGTAAACAGGGGAAGGGCGTGAACACTGAAGCTTTCTTT CASSKQGKGVNTEAFF . TRBJ1-1 TRBV19 TRBD1
TGTGCCAGCAGCGTAGTGGGGGCTGGAGACGAGCAGTACTTC CASSVVGAGDEQYF . TRBJ2-7 TRBV9 .
TGTGCCTGGAGTGTGTCGCAGAGGAGCTCCTACGAGCAGTACTTC CAWSVSQRSSYEQYF few TRBJ2-7 TRBV30 .
TGTGCCAGCTGCCGGGAGGGATACGAGCAGTACTTC CASCREGYEQYF . TRBJ2-7 TRBV28 TRBD2
TGTGCCAGCAGCTTCGGGGGATCCTCCTACGAGCAGTACTTC CASSFGGSSYEQYF . TRBJ2-7 TRBV5-4 .
TGTGCCAGCAGCCCCCGCGGCTCGCCGTCCTACGAGCAGTACTTC CASSPRGSPSYEQYF . TRBJ2-7 TRBV28 .
TGTGCCTGGAGTCGCACAGGGACGGTCGAGCAGTACTTC CAWSRTGTVEQYF . TRBJ2-7 TRBV30 .
TGTGCCAGCAGTTTGTATAGCGGGAGGAGCTACGAGCAGTACTTC CASSLYSGRSYEQYF . TRBJ2-7 TRBV6-5 TRBD2
TGTGCCAGCTCACCACTTCCAGGGGCTCATTCACCCCTCCACTTT CASSPLPGAHSPLHF . TRBJ1-6 TRBV18 .
TGTGCCAGCTCTCAAGGGAGAAGCTCCTACGAGCAGTACTTC CASSQGRSSYEQYF . TRBJ2-7 TRBV18 .
TGCGCCAGCAGCTTGGGGTCTAGCGGGGTTCCTGGGCAGTTCTTC CASSLGSSGVPGQFF . TRBJ2-1 TRBV5-1 TRBD2
TGTGCCAGCGTCGAGGGGGGGCGCGCCTATGGCTACACCTTC CASVEGGRAYGYTF . TRBJ1-2 TRBV13 .
TGTGCCAGCAGCTTAGGTCGCAGGGACACTGAAGCTTTCTTT CASSLGRRDTEAFF . TRBJ1-1 TRBV7-6 .
TGTGCCAGCAGTCCCCTGACAGATATGAACACTGAAGCTTTCTTT CASSPLTDMNTEAFF . TRBJ1-1 TRBV27 .
TGCGCCAGCAGCTTGGGCGAGTATGGCTACACCTTC CASSLGEYGYTF . TRBJ1-2 TRBV5-1 .
TGTGCCAGCAGTATAAACAGGGCAGGTCAGCCCCAGCATTTT CASSINRAGQPQHF . TRBJ1-5 TRBV6-1 .
TGTGCCAGCAGTAGTACGGGAGGGCCATTGATCCAGTACTTC CASSSTGGPLIQYF . TRBJ2-5 TRBV28 TRBD2
TGTGCCAGCAGCCAAGGTTTTTCTTTCAGGGGGTCGAACAATGAGCAGTTCTTC CASSQGFSFRGSNNEQFF . TRBJ2-1 TRBV14 TRBD1
TGTGCCAGCAGCGTAATGTCGGGGGGCCATGGCTACACCTTC CASSVMSGGHGYTF . TRBJ1-2 TRBV9 .
TGTGCTAGTGCTAGCGGGGGCTCCTACAATGAGCAGTTCTTC CASASGGSYNEQFF . TRBJ2-1 TRBV12-5 TRBD2
TGTGCCAGCAGCATCGGACAGGGGGGGTTCAACGAGCAGTACTTC CASSIGQGGFNEQYF few TRBJ2-7 TRBV7-2 TRBD1
TGTGCCAGCAGCTCCTCGGCCCGGGGAGGAGATACGCAGTATTTT CASSSSARGGDTQYF . TRBJ2-3 TRBV7-2 .
TGTGCCAGTTACAGGGTTTTCGCTGAAGCTTTCTTT CASYRVFAEAFF . TRBJ1-1 TRBV6-5 .
TGCGCCAGCAGCCCCGACAGGGAGGAGCCCCAGCATTTT CASSPDREEPQHF . TRBJ1-5 TRBV4-1 TRBD1